This T cell receptor (beta chain) was captured by sequencing in a study of blood T cell repertoires in COVID-19. V was pared by 2 bases and J by 9 bases, with 10 bases of the junction left unmatched. CDR3 length equals 16 residues. Germline V gene sequence: CDR1 MNHEY, CDR2 SMNVEV (reference sequence). Clones were sequenced by immunoSEQ multiplex PCR, and TCRdb holds only the in-frame ones, with some missing. The sample contains 55,000 to 90,000 clones, more than 90% of which appear only once. The sample was peripheral blood. This sequence originates from a human donor with active COVID-19. The donor label of this sample is uncertain. The V and J genes are TRBV27 and TRBJ2-1, with 10 bases aligning to TRBD2. The CDR3 DNA is TGTGCCAGCAGTTTACGGTCTCAGCGGGAGGGCGGTGAGCAGTTCTTC. Translation: CASSLRSQREGGEQFF.